A single sample gave rise to the 27 T cell receptor beta chains below, sequenced in a study of T cell responses to AZD1222 COVID-19 vaccine. The repertoire was sequenced with immunoSEQ multiplex PCR; TCRdb's copy has only in-frame clones and lacks some. The data show approximately 100,000 clones, 90% seen once. Sequencing used peripheral blood, obtained on day 0 of AZD1222 vaccination. The receptors here all came from an adult in good health.

This clone was observed a single time. For the CDR3, the DNA is TGTGCCAGCAGCAAGTCCGGTAACTATGGCTACACCTTC. It is translated as CASSKSGNYGYTF. This chain links TRBV28 with TRBJ1-2; D ambiguous. Per germline, CDR1 MDHEN and CDR2 SYDVKM. Trimming shortened V by 6 bases and J by 1 base, and 9 bases separated the two germline ends. The CDR3 loop spans 13 amino acids.

The rearrangement links TRBV5-6 to TRBJ1-1; D gene ambiguous. The V gene lost 4 bases and the J gene lost 5 bases, with 12 bases spanning the gap. There are 13 residues in the CDR3. Germline CDR1 SGHDT, CDR2 YYEEEE. The CDR3 loop is CASSPKMGTEAFF. The CDR3 coding sequence is TGTGCCAGCAGCCCAAAAATGGGTACTGAAGCTTTCTTT.

This clone was seen a few times. The rearrangement uses TRBV9 and TRBJ1-2, with unresolved D. This CDR3 has 14 residues. V was shortened by 3 bases and J by 8 bases, with 17 bases between the two germline ends. Germline lookup yields CDR1 SGDLS and CDR2 YYNGEE. Here the CDR3 DNA reads TGTGCCAGCAGCGCAGAAGGACTGAGGCGGGGCTACACCTTC. Its protein is CASSAEGLRRGYTF.

The genes are TRBV13 and TRBJ2-3, with 10 positions matching TRBD2. CDR1 and CDR2 from the germline V gene are PRHDT and FYEKMQ (reference sequence). The length of the CDR3 is 16 residues. Trimming cost V 0 bases and J 4 bases; bases outside gene matches: 4. CDR3 sequence: CASSLGSGGAADTQYF. The CDR3, as DNA: TGTGCCAGCAGCTTAGGCAGCGGGGGGGCCGCAGATACGCAGTATTTT.

This sequence joins TRBV25-1 and TRBJ1-2; D is perhaps TRBD1 (6 bases). The CDR3 loop spans 12 amino acids. Germline CDR1 reads MGHDK; CDR2 reads SYGVNS. V was trimmed by 8 bases and J by 5 bases, leaving 12 bases between them. Here the CDR3 DNA reads TGTGCCAGCTCCGATAGGGGGTATGGCTACACCTTC. Translating it yields CASSDRGYGYTF.

This chain links TRBV19 with TRBJ2-1; 8 nucleotides match TRBD1. This CDR3 spans 15 amino acids. V lost 4 bases and J lost 3; bases outside the gene matches: 5. Germline CDR1 is LNHDA and CDR2 is SQIVND (reference sequence). The CDR3 nucleotides are TGTGCCAGTAGTAGCGGGACAGGCAGCTACAATGAGCAGTTCTTC. Amino acid sequence: CASSSGTGSYNEQFF.

The chain recombines TRBV28 with TRBJ1-2; TRBD1 matches at 7 bases. The CDR3 covers 16 residues. Germline-derived CDR1 and CDR2 are MDHEN and SYDVKM. With 2 bases clipped from V and 1 base from J, the junction kept 7 bases outside the gene matches. CDR3 residues: CASSLRQGLGNYGYTF. The CDR3 DNA follows: TGTGCCAGCAGTTTAAGACAGGGTCTTGGTAACTATGGCTACACCTTC.

In this sample, this clone turned up once. The rearrangement links TRBV14 to TRBJ1-5; D is unresolved. Trimming took 0 bases from V and 7 from J, leaving 7 bases between them. There are 13 residues in the CDR3. Germline-derived CDR1 and CDR2 are SGHDN and FVKESK. CDR3 in amino acids: CASSQDMRQPQHF. The CDR3 DNA sequence: TGTGCCAGCAGCCAAGATATGAGGCAGCCCCAGCATTTT.

The chain combines TRBV7-9 with TRBJ2-5; 8 positions agree with TRBD1. The CDR3 totals 14 residues. The V gene end was trimmed by 2 bases and the J gene end by 4 bases; junction bases not matched to a gene: 3. The germline CDR1 and CDR2 sequences are SEHNR and FQNEAQ (reference sequence). The CDR3 bases are TGTGCCAGCAGCTTAACAGGGGGAGTAGAGACCCAGTACTTC. Its protein product is CASSLTGGVETQYF.

The chain joins TRBV6-5 to TRBJ2-1; 9 nucleotides agree with TRBD2. The CDR3 length is 16 residues. Germline CDR1 reads MNHEY; CDR2 reads SVGAGI. Germline trimming cut 3 bases from V and 1 base from J; bases unmatched to any gene: 4. The CDR3 loop reads CASSYRRGGSYNEQFF. In DNA, the CDR3 is TGTGCCAGCAGTTATCGGCGGGGGGGATCCTACAATGAGCAGTTCTTC.

V gene TRBV18 combines with J gene TRBJ1-5; possibly TRBD1 for D (6 bases). There are 14 residues in the CDR3. Trimming cost V 6 bases and J 7 bases, with 16 bases left between them. Germline values: CDR1 KGHSH, CDR2 LQKENI. CDR3 DNA sequence: TGTGCCAGCTCCCCCGGGACACCAACGCAGCCCCAGCATTTT. It translates to CASSPGTPTQPQHF. Supplemented by reference TRBV18 and TRBJ1-5, the full variable domain reads NAGVMQNPRHLVRRRGQEARLRCSPMKGHSHVYWYRQLPEEGLKFMVYLQKENIIDESGMPKERFSAEFPKEGPSILRIQQVVRGDSAAYFCASSPGTPTQPQHFGDGTRLSIL.

This rearrangement joins TRBV19 to TRBJ1-5; weak D call: TRBD1 (6 bases). Germline CDR1 is LNHDA and CDR2 is SQIVND (reference sequence). There are 16 residues in the CDR3. V shed 3 bases and J shed 1 base, with 13 bases lying between them. The DNA of the CDR3 is TGTGCCAGTAGTATCTCCCAGGGGCTGAGCAATCAGCCCCAGCATTTT. This translates into CASSISQGLSNQPQHF.

The V and J genes are TRBV28 and TRBJ2-2; 8 nucleotides agree with TRBD1. Trimming removed 6 bases from V and 1 base from J; junction bases left unmatched: 10. The CDR3 sequence is 17 residues long. The germline V gene has CDR1 MDHEN and CDR2 SYDVKM. CDR3 region: CASRASTGTGNTGELFF. The CDR3 DNA follows: TGTGCCAGCAGAGCGTCGACCGGGACAGGGAACACCGGGGAGCTGTTTTTT. The complete variable domain, with remaining parts taken from reference TRBV28 and TRBJ2-2, reads DVKVTQSSRYLVKRTGEKVFLECVQDMDHENMFWYRQDPGLGLRLIYFSYDVKMKEKGDIPEGYSVSREKKERFSLILESASTNQTSMYLCASRASTGTGNTGELFFGEGSRLTVL.

The chain joins TRBV5-1 to TRBJ2-7; no clear D. CDR3 size: 14 residues. Trimming took 4 bases from V and 0 from J, leaving 11 bases between them. From germline, CDR1 is SGHRS and CDR2 YFSETQ. DNA of the CDR3: TGCGCCAGCAGCCTCTCGGACGGCTCCTACGAGCAGTACTTC. Its protein is CASSLSDGSYEQYF.

This rearrangement joins TRBV3-1 (or the pseudogene TRBV3-2) to TRBJ1-2, with a tentative D call TRBD1 (5 bases). V was pared by 0 bases and J by 3 bases, with 8 bases between. The germline CDR1 and CDR2 sequences are LGHDT and YNNKEL (reference sequence). This CDR3 comprises 14 residues. The CDR3 DNA is TGTGCCAGCAGCCAAGAAGACAGAGACTATGGCTACACCTTC. This gives the protein CASSQEDRDYGYTF.

The V call is TRBV19, the J call TRBJ2-1, with TRBD2 matching over 7 bases. The germline V gene has CDR1 LNHDA and CDR2 SQIVND (reference sequence). The CDR3 is 14 amino acids. Trimming cost V 7 bases and J 7 bases; bases outside gene matches: 10. CDR3 region: CASTKRGLANEQFF. CDR3 nucleotide sequence: TGTGCCAGTACCAAGCGGGGCCTGGCGAATGAGCAGTTCTTC.

The chain couples TRBV12-3 or TRBV12-4 to TRBJ1-1; perhaps TRBD1 as D (6 bases). Trimming pared 7 bases from V and 1 base from J, leaving 10 bases between. CDR3 size: 13 residues. Here the CDR3 DNA reads TGTGCCAGCACTCAGGGGTGGAACACTGAAGCTTTCTTT. Encoded protein: CASTQGWNTEAFF.

This clone occurred a few times. The chain couples TRBV28 to TRBJ1-1, with D unclear. V dropped 6 bases and J dropped 1 base, with 3 bases sitting between them. The CDR3 totals 11 residues. Germline CDR1 is MDHEN and CDR2 is SYDVKM. CDR3 region: CASSRNTEAFF. CDR3 in DNA: TGTGCCAGCAGCAGGAACACTGAAGCTTTCTTT.

About this clone: This CDR3 is also generated by other DNA sequences in the sample. J is TRBJ2-5 and V is TRBV11-3, with a weak D call TRBD2 (5 bases). Germline values: CDR1 SGHNT, CDR2 YENEEA. The CDR3 totals 13 residues. The ends were cut back, 3 bases at V and 5 bases at J, with 10 bases in the middle. The CDR3, as DNA: TGTGCCAGCAGCTTGGGAGCGCGGGAGACCCAGTACTTC. It is translated as CASSLGARETQYF.

The rearrangement uses TRBV10-1 and TRBJ2-1; tentatively, D is TRBD1 or TRBD2 (6 bases each). Trimming removed 2 bases from V and 8 bases from J, with 13 bases in between. CDR1 is WNHNN and CDR2 is SYGVQD in the germline V gene (reference sequence). This CDR3 spans 14 amino acids. In nucleotides, the CDR3 is TGCGCCAGCAGTGAGGGAGGGGGTGGCGATGAGCAGTTCTTC. Translation gives CASSEGGGGDEQFF.

The chain employs TRBV3-1 (or the pseudogene TRBV3-2) and TRBJ1-4; D unclear. V was trimmed by 4 bases and J by 6 bases, leaving 12 bases between them. This CDR3 contains 14 residues. Germline CDR1 LGHDT, CDR2 YNNKEL (reference sequence). The CDR3 region is CASSLKTSDEKLFF. DNA of the CDR3: TGTGCCAGCAGCCTAAAAACATCGGATGAAAAACTGTTTTTT.

This rearrangement joins TRBV24-1 to TRBJ2-7; D may be TRBD1 (5 bases). Trimming removed 5 bases from V and 3 bases from J, with 7 bases in between. The CDR3 is 12 residues long. The germline V gene has CDR1 KGHDR and CDR2 SFDVKD. DNA for the CDR3: TGTGCCACCAGTGCCGACAGCTACGAGCAGTACTTC. It encodes CATSADSYEQYF.

Only a few counts were recorded for this clone. The V and J genes are TRBV7-6 and TRBJ2-7; possible D gene TRBD1, 6 bases. V gave up 1 base and J gave up 5 bases, with 9 bases separating them. CDR3 length: 13 amino acids. CDR1 and CDR2 from the germline V gene are SGHVS and FNYEAQ. The CDR3, as DNA: TGTGCCAGCAGCTTAGTACAGGGTGACGAGCAGTACTTC. It codes for CASSLVQGDEQYF.

J is TRBJ2-3 and V is TRBV29-1; TRBD1 aligns across 9 bases. V was pared by 6 bases and J by 1 base, with 2 bases of the junction left unmatched. CDR1 is SQVTM and CDR2 is ANQGSEA in the germline V gene. This CDR3 comprises 13 residues. The CDR3 here is CSVRTGGTDTQYF. The CDR3 nucleotides read TGCAGCGTCAGGACAGGGGGCACAGATACGCAGTATTTT.

The chain uses TRBV24-1 and TRBJ2-5; perhaps D is TRBD1 or TRBD2 (5 bases each). Germline CDR1 KGHDR, CDR2 SFDVKD. This CDR3 has 12 amino acids. V lost 9 bases, J lost 3 bases, and 10 bases lay in between. The CDR3 DNA sequence: TGTGCCACCTCCAGAGGGGAAGAGACCCAGTACTTC. Its translation: CATSRGEETQYF.

The V gene is TRBV7-9, the J gene TRBJ2-3, with 8 bases identical to TRBD1. Per the germline V gene, CDR1 is SEHNR and CDR2 is FQNEAQ (reference sequence). The CDR3 is 13 amino acids. Germline trimming cut 5 bases from V and 5 bases from J; bases unmatched to any gene: 3. As DNA, the CDR3 is TGTGCCAGCAGCGCCACAGGGGGAGATACGCAGTATTTT. As protein: CASSATGGDTQYF.

The V and J genes are TRBV5-1 and TRBJ2-7; 7 positions agree with TRBD2. The V gene end was trimmed by 4 bases and the J gene end by 0 bases; junction bases not matched to a gene: 7. The germline V gene encodes CDR1 SGHRS and CDR2 YFSETQ. This CDR3 comprises 15 residues. The CDR3 DNA sequence: TGCGCCAGCAGCGGCACGGGACTACCCTCCTACGAGCAGTACTTC. It is translated as CASSGTGLPSYEQYF.